Presented here are 16 T cell receptor beta chains from one specimen sequenced in a study of beta chain features in type 1 diabetes. The whole isolated RNA underwent reverse transcription, so sequencing captured expressed TCRB transcripts. TCRdb's table, derived via immunoSEQ multiplex PCR, lists solely in-frame clones and lacks some. Altogether about 290,000 clones are present, 7.5% to 9.5% being singletons, with the ten largest covering 0.9% to 1.2%. Material for sequencing was central memory CD4+ T cells from blood. These receptors all come from a woman aged 18 to 35 in good health.

This rearrangement joins TRBV28 to TRBJ1-5; D not certain. The CDR3 is 14 amino acids. CDR1 is MDHEN, CDR2 SYDVKM, per germline. V was cut by 6 bases and J by 0 bases, with 9 bases left in between. The CDR3 DNA follows: TGTGCCAGCAGCCGGCAGTATAGCAATCAGCCCCAGCATTTT. Translation gives CASSRQYSNQPQHF.

This clone was detected a few times. J is TRBJ1-3 and V is TRBV7-9; D might be TRBD1 (5 bases). CDR1 is SEHNR, CDR2 FQNEAQ, per germline (reference sequence). CDR3 length equals 14 residues. V was trimmed by 3 bases and J by 0 bases, leaving 6 bases between them. The CDR3 region is CASSFQGSGNTIYF. DNA for the CDR3: TGTGCCAGCAGCTTTCAGGGCTCTGGAAACACCATATATTTT. The whole variable domain, remainder taken from reference TRBV7-9 and TRBJ1-3, is DTGVSQNPRHKITKRGQNVTFRCDPISEHNRLYWYRQTLGQGPEFLTYFQNEAQLEKSRLLSDRFSAERPKGSFSTLEIQRTEQGDSAMYLCASSFQGSGNTIYFGEGSWLTVV.

This chain uses TRBV6-5 with TRBJ2-1; 11 bases match TRBD1. The CDR3 covers 15 residues. V shed 4 bases, J shed 5 bases, and the junction held 4 bases outside the gene matches. Germline V CDR1 and CDR2: MNHEY, SVGAGI. The CDR3 nucleotides read TGTGCCAGCAGTTCTGGGACAGGGGGAAACAATGAGCAGTTCTTC. Its translation is CASSSGTGGNNEQFF.

Concerning this clone itself: In the same sample, other DNA sequences code for this CDR3. The rearrangement joins TRBV30 to TRBJ2-3; D assignment may be TRBD1 or TRBD2 (6 bases each). The germline CDR1 and CDR2 sequences are GTSNPN and SVGIG (reference sequence). The CDR3 is 13 residues long. V was trimmed by 0 bases and J by 4 bases, leaving 8 bases between them. CDR3 loop: CAWSVRGADTQYF. The CDR3 coding sequence is TGTGCCTGGAGTGTTAGGGGGGCAGATACGCAGTATTTT.

The genes are TRBV2 and TRBJ2-5; either TRBD1 or TRBD2 may supply D (5 bases each). From germline, CDR1 is SNHLY and CDR2 FYNNEI. This CDR3 is built from 13 residues. Trimming shortened V by 6 bases and J by 5 bases, and 13 bases separated the two germline ends. The CDR3 region is CASRGDTGETQYF. CDR3 sequence (DNA): TGTGCCAGCAGGGGGGATACCGGGGAGACCCAGTACTTC.

This clone has ten or more counts. The chain employs TRBV7-9 and TRBJ1-1; D remains unclear. The CDR3 extends over 12 amino acids. V dropped 2 bases and J dropped 14 bases, with 15 bases sitting between them. Germline-derived CDR1 and CDR2 are SEHNR and FQNEAQ (reference sequence). The CDR3 is CASSLSESLGFF. In nucleotides, the CDR3 is TGTGCCAGCAGCTTAAGTGAGAGTTTGGGGTTCTTT.

The chain combines TRBV4-1 with TRBJ2-7; D might be TRBD1 (6 bases). V was cut by 1 base and J by 3 bases, with 16 bases left in between. In germline, CDR1 is MGHRA, CDR2 YSYEKL. The CDR3 contains 16 residues. The CDR3 sequence is CASSQVGTSSFYEQYV. CDR3 bases: TGCGCCAGCAGCCAAGTAGGGACATCCTCTTTCTACGAGCAGTACGTC.

This clone turned up a few times. The V call is TRBV5-4, the J call TRBJ2-1; D remains ambiguous. Looked up from germline, CDR1 is SGHNT and CDR2 is YYREEE (reference sequence). The CDR3 has 12 residues. V gave up 1 base and J gave up 6 bases, with 5 bases separating them. CDR3 sequence: CASSLTTNEQFF. The CDR3 region has the DNA TGTGCCAGCAGCTTGACTACCAATGAGCAGTTCTTC. Supplemented by reference TRBV5-4 and TRBJ2-1, the full variable domain reads ETGVTQSPTHLIKTRGQQVTLRCSSQSGHNTVSWYQQALGQGPQFIFQYYREEENGRGNFPPRFSGLQFPNYSSELNVNALELDDSALYLCASSLTTNEQFFGPGTRLTVL.

This clone turned up a few times. V usage is TRBV7-8 and J usage is TRBJ2-7, with 7 bases aligning to TRBD1. Looked up from germline, CDR1 is SGHVS and CDR2 is FQNEAQ. V lost 3 bases, J lost 5 bases, and 4 bases stayed unmatched. The CDR3 length is 13 residues. This chain's CDR3 is CASSFDRVHEQYV. The CDR3 nucleotides are TGTGCCAGCAGCTTCGACAGGGTCCACGAGCAGTACGTC.

This clone has at least ten counts. The V and J genes are TRBV29-1 and TRBJ2-7; D might be TRBD2 (5 bases). The CDR3 has 12 amino acids. Trimming shortened V by 6 bases and J by 6 bases, and 15 bases separated the two germline ends. In germline, CDR1 is SQVTM, CDR2 ANQGSEA. For the CDR3, the DNA is TGCAGCGTGCTCAGGACCGCGGGCGAGCAGTACTTC. This gives the protein CSVLRTAGEQYF.

V and J are TRBV2 and TRBJ2-5; no clear D. Trimming pared 0 bases from V and 2 bases from J, leaving 7 bases between. The germline V gene has CDR1 SNHLY and CDR2 FYNNEI. This CDR3 has 14 residues. The CDR3 protein is CASSEADGQETQYF. CDR3 in DNA: TGTGCCAGCAGTGAAGCCGACGGGCAAGAGACCCAGTACTTC.

The chain joins TRBV9 to TRBJ2-7; tentatively, D is TRBD2 (6 bases). Per germline, CDR1 SGDLS and CDR2 YYNGEE. The CDR3 runs to 15 residues. V lost 2 bases to trimming and J lost 3 bases, with 15 bases between them. CDR3 region: CASSVQPGLFYEQYF. The CDR3 nucleotides read TGTGCCAGCAGCGTCCAACCGGGACTTTTCTACGAGCAGTACTTC. The entire variable domain, with the rest obtained from reference TRBV9 and TRBJ2-7, is as follows: DSGVTQTPKHLITATGQRVTLRCSPRSGDLSVYWYQQSLDQGLQFLIQYYNGEERAKGNILERFSAQQFPDLHSELNLSSLELGDSALYFCASSVQPGLFYEQYFGPGTRLTVT.

On this clone: Other DNA sequences within the sample encode an identical CDR3. The rearrangement joins TRBV5-4 to TRBJ2-1; 7 positions match TRBD2. With 3 bases clipped from V and 4 bases from J, the junction kept 7 bases outside the gene matches. Germline lookup yields CDR1 SGHNT and CDR2 YYREEE (reference sequence). The CDR3 covers 15 residues. This CDR3 is CASSSGTGGYNEQFF. Written as DNA, the CDR3 is TGTGCCAGCAGCTCCGGAACGGGGGGATACAATGAGCAGTTCTTC. The variable domain in full, completed from reference TRBV5-4 and TRBJ2-1, reads ETGVTQSPTHLIKTRGQQVTLRCSSQSGHNTVSWYQQALGQGPQFIFQYYREEENGRGNFPPRFSGLQFPNYSSELNVNALELDDSALYLCASSSGTGGYNEQFFGPGTRLTVL.

V is TRBV7-2 and J is TRBJ2-2, with no clear D. From germline, CDR1 is SGHTA and CDR2 FQGNSA. Trimming shortened V by 5 bases and J by 3 bases, and 4 bases separated the two germline ends. The CDR3 is 12 amino acids. CDR3 DNA: TGTGCCAGCAGCCGATACACCGGGGAGCTGTTTTTT. Its protein product is CASSRYTGELFF.

The J gene is TRBJ2-2, the V gene TRBV5-1; a weak D match, TRBD1 (6 bases). The CDR3 loop spans 15 amino acids. With 3 bases removed from V and 6 bases from J, the gap between germline ends came to 15 bases. Germline CDR1 is SGHRS and CDR2 is YFSETQ. The CDR3 region is CASSSTGPPAGELFF. The CDR3 nucleotides read TGCGCCAGCAGCTCGACAGGCCCGCCGGCCGGGGAGCTGTTTTTT.

This clone was detected only a few times. V gene TRBV7-9 combines with J gene TRBJ2-1; the match to TRBD1 covers 9 bases. The CDR3 is made up of 14 amino acids. J was trimmed by 6 bases and V by 1 base; bases with no gene match: 1. CDR1 is SEHNR and CDR2 is FQNEAQ in the germline V gene (reference sequence). CDR3 sequence reads: CASSLGGQGNEQFF. DNA for the CDR3: TGTGCCAGCAGCTTAGGGGGACAGGGCAATGAGCAGTTCTTC.